A single T cell receptor beta chain is shown here with its context. What it binds is unknown. The data were taken from a study of Ad26.COV2.S vaccination and SARS-CoV-2 variants. At the level of the study: In the study, Ad26.COV2.S was injected intramuscularly once, or twice 56 days apart. General study results and limits: Vaccinees and placebo recipients showed similar non-spike TCR breadth.

The germline V gene encodes CDR1 LGHNA and CDR2 YNFKEQ. Losses at the gene ends were 1 base for V and 5 bases for J; bases not matched to a gene: 12. The CDR3 totals 17 residues. Some clones are missing from TCRdb's copy, which holds only in-frame ones; the method was immunoSEQ multiplex PCR. The sample shows 450,000 to 550,000 clones, approximately 90% of them seen only once. Treatment reported: some 19 received Ad26.COV2.S at low or high dose, single or two shots; 5 received placebo; per-sample allocation not given. All samples were drawn on day 63, counting from the first vaccine or placebo injection. The individual, an adult aged 18-55 years, was a donor in Boston.

Sequences were derived from peripheral blood, sampled in a trial of Ad26.COV2.S vaccine versus placebo. The chain uses TRBV4-2 and TRBJ2-5, with TRBD2 matching over 8 bases. The TCR sequence derives from a person between 18 and 59 years old who received the Ad26.COV2.S COVID-19 vaccine or a placebo. The CDR3 protein is CASSQGEGAGAGETQYF. CDR3 coding DNA: TGTGCCAGCAGCCAAGGAGAAGGAGCGGGAGCGGGGGAGACCCAGTACTTC.